A single sample gave rise to the 27 T cell receptor beta chains below, sequenced in a study of cytomegalovirus exposure and HLA in healthy donors. With 60 Vbeta and 13 Jbeta primers, the PCR was carried out. Repertoires were generated with immunoSEQ multiplex PCR, while TCRdb's copy carries only in-frame clones and drops some. The repertoire holds 200,000 to 250,000 clones, with 77% as singletons. Specimen: PBMCs. The receptor source for this set is a woman aged 55-75 years in good health and CMV-seropositive.

J is TRBJ2-4 and V is TRBV6-5; D might be TRBD2 (7 bases). The CDR3 is made up of 14 amino acids. Trimming pared 5 bases from V and 7 bases from J, leaving 15 bases between. Germline V gene sequence: CDR1 MNHEY, CDR2 SVGAGI. The CDR3 coding sequence is TGTGCCAGCAGTCGAGGGGGAGGGGGGAACATTCAGTACTTC. Protein: CASSRGGGGNIQYF.

The chain joins TRBV6-5 to TRBJ2-7; maybe TRBD2 (6 bases). The CDR3 sequence is 14 residues long. Trimming shortened V by 0 bases and J by 3 bases, and 9 bases separated the two germline ends. The germline V gene encodes CDR1 MNHEY and CDR2 SVGAGI. The CDR3 spells CASSYSRGRYEQYF. The DNA of the CDR3 is TGTGCCAGCAGTTACTCGCGGGGCCGCTACGAGCAGTACTTC.

The chain combines TRBV7-9 with TRBJ1-5, with D perhaps matching TRBD1 (6 bases). This CDR3 is 14 amino acids long. Trimming stripped 1 base from V and 5 bases from J, with 9 bases between. From germline, CDR1 is SEHNR and CDR2 FQNEAQ (reference sequence). The CDR3 coding sequence is TGTGCCAGCAGCTTAGGAGGGGGTCATCAGCCCCAGCATTTT. Amino acids: CASSLGGGHQPQHF.

This clone was seen just once. V is TRBV15 and J is TRBJ1-2, with a tentative D call TRBD1 (5 bases). The ends were cut back, 3 bases at V and 1 base at J, with 6 bases in the middle. CDR3 size: 13 residues. The germline V gene encodes CDR1 LNHNV and CDR2 YYDKDF (reference sequence). The CDR3 reads CATSRGLNYGYTF. The DNA for the CDR3 is TGTGCCACCAGCAGGGGACTTAACTATGGCTACACCTTC.

The rearrangement uses TRBV28 and TRBJ2-7, with a weak D call TRBD2 (6 bases). The ends were cut back, 6 bases at V and 4 bases at J, with 13 bases in the middle. There are 13 residues in the CDR3. CDR1 MDHEN and CDR2 SYDVKM come from the germline V gene. The CDR3 bases are TGTGCCAGCAGCCTCTCGCGGGGTTACGAGCAGTACTTC. Its protein is CASSLSRGYEQYF. Full variable domain (outside the CDR3, taken from reference TRBV28 and TRBJ2-7): DVKVTQSSRYLVKRTGEKVFLECVQDMDHENMFWYRQDPGLGLRLIYFSYDVKMKEKGDIPEGYSVSREKKERFSLILESASTNQTSMYLCASSLSRGYEQYFGPGTRLTVT.

This clone occurred once. This CDR3 reads CASRALNTEAFF. Written as DNA, the CDR3 is TGCGCCAGCAGGGCCCTGAACACTGAAGCTTTCTTT. The rearrangement links TRBV10-2 to TRBJ1-1, with D hard to call. Per the germline V gene, CDR1 is WSHSY and CDR2 is SAAADI. Deletions cut 6 bases from V and 0 bases from J, with 5 bases between. The CDR3 totals 12 residues.

The chain joins TRBV6-5 to TRBJ2-3; TRBD1 matches 10 bases. Losses at the gene ends were 6 bases for V and 4 bases for J; bases not matched to a gene: 1. Germline loops: CDR1 MNHEY, CDR2 SVGAGI. This CDR3 region has 13 residues. DNA for the CDR3: TGTGCCAGCAGGACAGGGGGCTCAGATACGCAGTATTTT. It translates to CASRTGGSDTQYF.

The chain carries TRBV29-1 and TRBJ2-2; a weak D match, TRBD1 (6 bases). This CDR3 spans 14 amino acids. Germline loops: CDR1 SQVTM, CDR2 ANQGSEA. Trimming took 5 bases from V and 0 from J, leaving 10 bases between them. In DNA, the CDR3 is TGCAGCGTTATCAGGGGCGCGAACACCGGGGAGCTGTTTTTT. It translates to CSVIRGANTGELFF.

This clone was found a few times. The J gene is TRBJ2-5, the V gene TRBV27; D gene ambiguous. Germline V gene data show CDR1 as MNHEY and CDR2 as SMNVEV (reference sequence). CDR3 size: 15 residues. With 2 bases removed from V and 0 bases from J, the gap between germline ends came to 10 bases. CDR3 sequence reads: CASSLRWADQETQYF. The CDR3 DNA reads TGTGCCAGCAGTTTAAGATGGGCAGACCAAGAGACCCAGTACTTC.

Only one count was recorded for this clone. The junction departs from germline at one end; a sequencing error may be responsible. The gene calls are TRBV7-9 and TRBJ2-5, with 10 nucleotides matching TRBD2. The CDR3 is made up of 12 amino acids. Germline assignment: CDR1 SEHNR and CDR2 FQNEAQ (reference sequence). DNA of the CDR3: TGTTCCAGCGGGGGGGCCCGGGAGACCCAGTACTTC. Amino acids: CSSGGARETQYF.

On this clone itself: Additional DNA sequences in this sample encode the identical CDR3. This rearrangement joins TRBV27 to TRBJ1-5, with D possibly TRBD1 on 6 matching bases. Germline CDR1 reads MNHEY; CDR2 reads SMNVEV (reference sequence). CDR3 length: 15 amino acids. V lost 7 bases and J 0 bases, leaving 13 bases between the germline ends. As DNA, the CDR3 is TGTGCCAGCACTCCCCTCAGGGGTAGCAATCAGCCCCAGCATTTT. This sequence encodes CASTPLRGSNQPQHF.

The chain is built from TRBV5-1 and TRBJ2-1, with 9 bases fitting TRBD2. V trimming: 0 bases; J trimming: 6 bases; junction bases outside the gene matches: 4. CDR1 is SGHRS, CDR2 YFSETQ, per germline. The CDR3 runs 15 residues. For the CDR3, the DNA is TGCGCCAGCAGCTTGGTTCCTAGCGGGATCAATGAGCAGTTCTTC. Its translation is CASSLVPSGINEQFF.

This sequence joins TRBV5-1 and TRBJ2-5; 7 bases are a match to TRBD2. Unmatched junction bases numbered 3, after V lost 0 bases and J lost 1 base. This CDR3 spans 15 amino acids. CDR1 and CDR2 from the germline V gene are SGHRS and YFSETQ. The CDR3 here is CASSLDGGIQETQYF. CDR3 DNA sequence: TGCGCCAGCAGCTTGGACGGGGGGATCCAAGAGACCCAGTACTTC.

The chain links TRBV11-3 to TRBJ1-4; the D gene is possibly TRBD1 (5 bases). The V end lost 5 bases, the J end lost 4 bases, and 14 bases lay between the germline ends. Germline CDR1 SGHNT, CDR2 YENEEA. This CDR3 has 15 amino acids. The CDR3 is CASSPSGGFNEKLFF. CDR3 sequence (DNA): TGTGCCAGCAGCCCCAGCGGGGGGTTTAATGAAAAACTGTTTTTT.

The CDR3 sequence: CAWSAPGLPYEQYF. CDR3 coding DNA: TGTGCCTGGAGTGCTCCGGGACTACCCTACGAGCAGTACTTC. The chain uses TRBV30 and TRBJ2-7, with TRBD2 identical over 7 bases. Trimming took 1 base from V and 2 from J; bases not matched to a gene: 5. Germline CDR1 and CDR2: GTSNPN and SVGIG (reference sequence). The CDR3 is 14 residues long.

The chain links TRBV5-1 to TRBJ1-2; D gene unclear. The CDR3 has 12 residues. The V end lost 0 bases, the J end lost 13 bases, and 13 bases lay between the germline ends. From germline, CDR1 is SGHRS and CDR2 YFSETQ. The CDR3 DNA follows: TGCGCCAGCAGCTTGGAGGCGGGAGCGGTCACCTTC. Translating it yields CASSLEAGAVTF.

The chain carries TRBV7-2 and TRBJ1-5; TRBD1 agrees at 7 bases. Germline V gene lookup returns CDR1 SGHTA and CDR2 FQGNSA. The J segment lost 4 bases and the V segment lost 5 bases, leaving 5 bases of the junction unmatched. The CDR3 covers 14 residues. CDR3 DNA sequence: TGTGCCAGCAGCACAGGGGCCGCGAATCAGCCCCAGCATTTT. Its translation: CASSTGAANQPQHF.

This chain connects TRBV5-6 to TRBJ2-5, with 12 bases fitting TRBD2. Trimming cost V 4 bases and J 4 bases; bases outside gene matches: 8. CDR1 is SGHDT, CDR2 YYEEEE, per germline. The CDR3 is 16 amino acids. CDR3 bases: TGTGCCAGCAGCCTAGGACTAGCGGGGTGGGGAGAGACCCAGTACTTC. This gives the protein CASSLGLAGWGETQYF.

The J gene is TRBJ2-3, the V gene TRBV9; 9 bases are shared with TRBD1. V trimming: 0 bases; J trimming: 4 bases; junction bases outside the gene matches: 9. CDR1 and CDR2 (germline): SGDLS, YYNGEE. This CDR3 has 17 residues. CDR3 amino acids: CASSVGLGTGLADTQYF. DNA for the CDR3: TGTGCCAGCAGCGTAGGGTTGGGGACAGGGTTAGCAGATACGCAGTATTTT.

CDR3 nucleotide sequence: TGTGCCTTACGGGACACCCGTTTCTCTGGAAACACCATATATTTT. This encodes CALRDTRFSGNTIYF. The chain carries TRBV10-3 and TRBJ1-3; perhaps TRBD1 as D (6 bases). The germline V gene encodes CDR1 ENHRY and CDR2 SYGVKD. The V gene lost 11 bases and the J gene lost 0 bases, with 17 bases spanning the gap. The CDR3 is 15 amino acids.

Written as DNA, the CDR3 is TGTGCCAGCAGCCCGGACAGGTTAAGCACAGATACGCAGTATTTT. It yields the protein CASSPDRLSTDTQYF. J is TRBJ2-3 and V is TRBV7-9, with 7 bases matching TRBD1. The trim removed 5 bases at V and 0 bases at J, leaving 5 bases unmatched. The CDR3 is 15 residues long. In germline, CDR1 is SEHNR, CDR2 FQNEAQ (reference sequence).

J is TRBJ1-6 and V is TRBV6-6; the match to TRBD1 covers 9 bases. Germline V gene lookup returns CDR1 MNHNY and CDR2 SVGAGI (reference sequence). The CDR3 extends over 16 amino acids. Trimming removed 0 bases from V and 10 bases from J; junction bases left unmatched: 7. The DNA of the CDR3 is TGTGCCAGCAGTTACTCGACCGGGACAGGGAGATCACCCCTCCACTTT. Encoded protein: CASSYSTGTGRSPLHF.

The DNA for the CDR3 is TGTGCCAGCTCACCACCGTCAGGGGTAGAGACCCAGTACTTC. Its protein product is CASSPPSGVETQYF. This sequence joins TRBV18 and TRBJ2-5; D may be TRBD1 (6 bases). CDR3 length: 14 amino acids. Trimming removed 0 bases from V and 4 bases from J, with 9 bases in between. Germline loops: CDR1 KGHSH, CDR2 LQKENI.

The genes are TRBV27 and TRBJ2-7, with 7 nucleotides matching TRBD2. CDR3 size: 13 residues. The V gene end was trimmed by 3 bases and the J gene end by 3 bases; junction bases not matched to a gene: 2. Germline values: CDR1 MNHEY, CDR2 SMNVEV (reference sequence). The CDR3 loop reads CASSLAGVYEQYF. The CDR3 nucleotides are TGTGCCAGCAGTTTGGCGGGGGTCTACGAGCAGTACTTC.

V and J are TRBV15 and TRBJ2-3; the match to TRBD2 covers 13 bases. This CDR3 is 17 amino acids long. Germline V lookup: CDR1 LNHNV, CDR2 YYDKDF (reference sequence). Trimming removed 5 bases from V and 6 bases from J; junction bases left unmatched: 11. CDR3: CATSVTSGRAHRDTQYF. In nucleotides, the CDR3 is TGTGCCACCAGCGTCACTAGCGGGAGGGCCCATCGTGATACGCAGTATTTT.

This CDR3 reads CASRDLSTGNTEAFF. DNA of the CDR3: TGTGCCAGCAGAGACCTAAGCACAGGGAACACTGAAGCTTTCTTT. The chain couples TRBV6-1 to TRBJ1-1; possibly TRBD1 for D (5 bases). The CDR3 loop spans 15 amino acids. The germline V gene encodes CDR1 MNHNS and CDR2 SASEGT. V was trimmed by 6 bases and J by 1 base, leaving 15 bases between them.

The rearrangement uses TRBV11-2 and TRBJ2-5; TRBD2 is a possible D gene (5 bases). Germline V gene lookup returns CDR1 SGHAT and CDR2 FQNNGV. V was trimmed by 5 bases and J by 4 bases, leaving 11 bases between them. There are 13 residues in the CDR3. The CDR3 DNA reads TGTGCCAGCAGCCGCGGGCGGACAGAGACCCAGTACTTC. Its protein product is CASSRGRTETQYF.